These T cell receptor beta chains were read from a single sample in a study of cytomegalovirus exposure and HLA in healthy donors. TCRdb's table, derived via immunoSEQ multiplex PCR, lists solely in-frame clones and lacks some. The sample yields around 180,000 clones, around four fifths seen once. Specimen: PBMCs. The receptor set was obtained from a woman in her thirties or forties in good health and CMV-seronegative. The CDR3 runs from the conserved cysteine through the conserved F or W. Fields, in order: clone size, J gene, V gene, D gene, CDR3 protein, CDR3 DNA. A D gene is named only where the DNA matches it firmly. Size is omitted from some rows. Given values are once, few, many or a class for expanded clones.

>NA|TRBJ1-6|TRBV2|NA
CASSEAGDSPLHF
TGTGCCAGCAGTGAAGCGGGAGATTCACCCCTCCACTTT
>NA|TRBJ1-4|TRBV6-6|NA
CASSPTATNEKLFF
TGTGCCAGCAGCCCGACTGCAACTAATGAAAAACTGTTTTTT
>NA|TRBJ1-1|TRBV27|TRBD1
CASSFSKGAGGFIFF
TGTGCCAGCAGTTTCAGCAAGGGGGCCGGGGGCTTTATATTCTTT
>NA|TRBJ2-6|TRBV7-3|TRBD1
CASSTTGGYGANVLTF
TGTGCCAGCAGCACAACAGGGGGCTATGGGGCCAACGTCCTGACTTTC
>NA|TRBJ2-5|TRBV7-3|NA
CASSLTFSETQYF
TGTGCCAGCAGCTTAACGTTTTCGGAGACCCAGTACTTC
>few|TRBJ2-1|TRBV7-2|TRBD1
CASSLIGTGVNEQFF
TGTGCCAGCAGCCTCATAGGGACAGGGGTCAATGAGCAGTTCTTC
>NA|TRBJ2-1|TRBV5-1|NA
CASSVTDILVHNEQFF
TGCGCCAGCAGCGTGACTGATATCCTGGTCCACAATGAGCAGTTCTTC
>NA|TRBJ1-1|TRBV30|NA
CALNRNTEAFF
TGTGCCCTAAACAGAAACACTGAAGCTTTCTTT
>NA|TRBJ2-3|TRBV5-1|NA
CASYAGQVTDTQYF
TGCGCCAGCTACGCTGGGCAGGTCACAGATACGCAGTATTTT
>few|TRBJ2-3|TRBV4-2|TRBD2
CASSLGPGLDGTDTQYF
TGTGCCAGCAGCCTTGGCCCCGGACTAGATGGCACGGATACGCAGTATTTT
>few|TRBJ2-5|TRBV30|TRBD2
CAWSVGGSGETQYF
TGTGCCTGGAGTGTAGGCGGGAGTGGAGAGACCCAGTACTTC
>NA|TRBJ2-3|TRBV18|NA
CASSPPGGTDTQYF
TGTGCCAGCTCACCACCCGGAGGAACAGATACGCAGTATTTT
>NA|TRBJ2-1|TRBV29-1|TRBD2
CSVERPGTSGRARNEQFF
TGCAGCGTTGAACGTCCCGGGACTAGCGGGAGGGCCCGGAATGAGCAGTTCTTC
>once|TRBJ1-1|TRBV21-1|NA
CASTPEGDTEAFF
TGTGCCAGCACCCCGGAAGGGGACACTGAAGCTTTCTTT
>NA|TRBJ1-4|TRBV7-3|NA
CASSSQGLPNEKLFF
TGTGCCAGCAGCTCTCAGGGATTACCTAATGAAAAACTGTTTTTT
>NA|TRBJ1-2|TRBV29-1|NA
CSLNREGYGYTF
TGCAGCCTAAACAGGGAAGGCTATGGCTACACCTTC
>NA|TRBJ2-5|TRBV25-1|NA
CASSENRLYQETQYF
TGTGCCAGCAGTGAGAACAGGCTGTACCAAGAGACCCAGTACTTC
>NA|TRBJ1-2|TRBV6-1|NA
CASSDGPYGYTF
TGTGCCAGCAGTGACGGTCCCTATGGCTACACCTTC
>NA|TRBJ1-4|TRBV30|NA
CAWTPGLQSNEKLFF
TGTGCCTGGACCCCGGGATTACAGAGTAATGAAAAACTGTTTTTT
>NA|TRBJ2-1|TRBV2|TRBD2
CASRREYEQFF
TGTGCCAGCAGGCGGGAGTATGAGCAGTTCTTC
>NA|TRBJ1-5|TRBV7-2|NA
CASSLFQGPNQPQHF
TGTGCCAGCAGCTTATTCCAGGGTCCCAATCAGCCCCAGCATTTT
>NA|TRBJ2-7|TRBV28|NA
CASSQRGGSYEQYF
TGTGCCAGCAGCCAAAGGGGAGGATCCTACGAGCAGTACTTC
>NA|TRBJ2-7|TRBV4-3|TRBD1
CASSQAWTGDYEQYF
TGCGCCAGCAGCCAGGCCTGGACAGGGGACTACGAGCAGTACTTC
>NA|TRBJ2-1|TRBV7-3|TRBD1
CASSIMGTGEENEQFF
TGTGCCAGCAGCATTATGGGGACAGGGGAGGAGAATGAGCAGTTCTTC
>NA|TRBJ2-3|TRBV28|NA
CASSLSGEADTQYF
TGTGCCAGCAGTTTATCGGGAGAGGCAGATACGCAGTATTTT
>NA|TRBJ2-2|TRBV7-9|TRBD2
CSSSLVAGGTGELFF
TGTTCCAGCAGCTTAGTAGCGGGGGGAACCGGGGAGCTGTTTTTT
>NA|TRBJ1-2|TRBV30|TRBD1
CAQGGRGAGGYTF
TGTGCCCAAGGGGGCCGTGGGGCGGGGGGCTACACCTTC
>NA|TRBJ2-1|TRBV9|TRBD2
CASSVRWEGNEQFF
TGTGCCAGCAGCGTAAGGTGGGAGGGGAATGAGCAGTTCTTC
>NA|TRBJ2-1|TRBV27|TRBD2
CASSFSSGRNEQFF
TGTGCCAGCAGTTTTAGTAGCGGGAGGAATGAGCAGTTCTTC
>NA|TRBJ2-7|TRBV18|TRBD1
CASSPGTALGEQYF
TGTGCCAGCTCACCCGGGACAGCGCTAGGGGAGCAGTACTTC
>NA|TRBJ2-5|TRBV5-1|TRBD2
CASSLSATSGNQETQYF
TGCGCCAGCAGCTTGTCGGCGACTAGCGGCAACCAAGAGACCCAGTACTTC